Described below is a single T cell receptor beta chain sequence and its context. This entry comes from a study of blood T cell repertoires in COVID-19. Across the whole study: Samples of COVID-19 (acute and convalescent) were obtained from the United States, Italy and Spain. PBMCs, B-cell-depleted T cells, or T cells provided the cDNA or gDNA that made up the material.

Per the original data handling: Reference gene primer amplification in the assay estimated nucleated cell counts. Assay: immunoSEQ multiplex PCR; the TCRdb copy retains only in-frame clones and omits some. The V and J calls and clone size were taken over from that table, and D and trimming were inferred from the DNA. In the table there are 95,000 to 150,000 clones, about four fifths of which are singletons. The receptor was derived from a man between 65 and 85 years old with acute or convalescent COVID-19. Specimen: peripheral blood.

In DNA, the CDR3 is TGTGCCAGCAGTGAAGAAGGGACAGGGGCCTACAATGAGCAGTTCTTC. Translated: CASSEEGTGAYNEQFF. The V and J genes are TRBV6-1 and TRBJ2-1, with 10 positions matching TRBD1. The CDR3 extends over 16 amino acids. Germline values: CDR1 MNHNS, CDR2 SASEGT. V gave up 1 base and J gave up 2 bases; unmatched junction bases: 2.